The next 10 T cell receptor beta chains were all read from a single sample in a study of T cell repertoires in cytomegalovirus infection. No antigens are known for them. Via MiXCR, TCRdb re-called the reads, giving one row per CDR3 protein. This sample has hundreds of thousands of distinct CDR3 sequences; roughly 33% occur once, and the top ten carry roughly 20%. Sample: cultured PBMCs, taken from culture after CMV antigen stimulation. The receptors here all came from a human donor in good health (CMV status not recorded). Some clones in this sample may be carry-over from other donors' samples.

This clonotype occurred a few times. This chain connects TRBV7-9 to TRBJ1-5; D uncertain. V gave up 5 bases and J gave up 8 bases, with 10 bases separating them. From germline, CDR1 is SEHNR and CDR2 FQNEAQ (reference sequence). This CDR3 has 12 amino acids. The CDR3 bases are TGTGCCAGCAGCCCTCTAACCGAGCCCCAGCATTTT. Translation: CASSPLTEPQHF.

This chain uses TRBV2 with TRBJ1-6; perhaps TRBD1 as D (5 bases). The V gene's germline CDR1 is SNHLY and CDR2 FYNNEI. The CDR3 has 13 residues. V lost 3 bases and J 7 bases, leaving 7 bases between the germline ends. CDR3 sequence reads: CASSDGTNSPLHF. DNA of the CDR3: TGTGCCAGCAGTGATGGGACCAATTCACCCCTCCACTTT.

This clonotype was seen ten or more times. V is TRBV7-8 and J is TRBJ1-2, with D uncertain. The germline V and J ends were trimmed by 1 base and 3 bases, with 6 bases remaining between them. This CDR3 region has 13 residues. CDR1 and CDR2 from the germline V gene are SGHVS and FQNEAQ. The CDR3 DNA reads as TGTGCCAGCAGCTTAGGGGTACACTATGGCTACACCTTC. Its translation: CASSLGVHYGYTF.

This clonotype was found once. This chain links TRBV6-1 with TRBJ2-1; TRBD2 agrees at 8 bases. Germline V gene sequence: CDR1 MNHNS, CDR2 SASEGT. After removal of 2 bases from V and 2 bases from J, the junction contained 2 bases not matched to a gene. CDR3 length: 15 residues. DNA of the CDR3: TGTGCCAGCAGTGAACGGGGGGGGGCCTACAATGAGCAGTTCTTC. Its protein product is CASSERGGAYNEQFF.

The V and J genes are TRBV12-3 or TRBV12-4 and TRBJ2-5, with D perhaps matching TRBD1 or TRBD2 (5 bases each). V shed 6 bases and J shed 5 bases, with 13 bases lying between them. The CDR3 contains 13 residues. The DNA of the CDR3 is TGTGCCAGCAGCTCTGGGGGTTTGGAGACCCAGTACTTC. It yields the protein CASSSGGLETQYF.

This chain links TRBV19 with TRBJ1-6; 7 nucleotides agree with TRBD1. Germline CDR1 LNHDA, CDR2 SQIVND (reference sequence). The CDR3 runs 17 residues. With 3 bases clipped from V and 7 bases from J, the junction kept 12 bases outside the gene matches. CDR3 coding DNA: TGTGCCAGTAGTATTGGGAACAGGGGTTGGCGCAATTCACCCCTCCACTTT. It translates to CASSIGNRGWRNSPLHF.

This clonotype was counted only a few times. V usage is TRBV20-1 and J usage is TRBJ2-7; D is perhaps TRBD1 (5 bases). The V gene lost 5 bases and the J gene lost 7 bases, with 15 bases spanning the gap. Germline V gives CDR1 DFQATT, CDR2 SNEGSKA (reference sequence). CDR3 length: 12 residues. The CDR3 DNA is TGCAGTGCTGACCCAGGGCTACAAGAGCAGTACTTC. Protein: CSADPGLQEQYF.

This clonotype was seen ten or more times. This rearrangement joins TRBV7-8 to TRBJ2-3; 10 nucleotides align to TRBD2. Germline V gives CDR1 SGHVS, CDR2 FQNEAQ. The V and J ends lost 5 bases and 6 bases, in that order; junction bases with no gene match: 23. CDR3 size: 20 residues. The CDR3 loop is CASSLTRGLAILRGGDTQYF. The CDR3 DNA reads as TGTGCCAGCAGCCTCACTAGGGGACTAGCGATCCTCCGCGGGGGGGATACGCAGTATTTT.

CDR3 in amino acids: CASSLAPAVDTQYF. CDR3 coding DNA: TGTGCCAGCAGTTTAGCCCCGGCCGTCGATACGCAGTATTTT. This chain uses TRBV12-3 or TRBV12-4 with TRBJ2-3; the D is unclear. Trimming took off 0 bases at V and 6 bases at J, with 10 bases between the two ends. This CDR3 is built from 14 residues.

This chain uses TRBV20-1 with TRBJ2-1; 8 bases match TRBD2. The CDR3 is 15 residues long. Germline assignment: CDR1 DFQATT and CDR2 SNEGSKA (reference sequence). With 7 bases clipped from V and 7 bases from J, the junction kept 15 bases outside the gene matches. CDR3 in amino acids: CSGDRWLAGGNEQFF. The CDR3 DNA follows: TGCAGTGGGGACCGATGGCTAGCGGGTGGTAATGAGCAGTTCTTC.